This T cell receptor (beta chain) emerged from a study of radiation and T cells in renal cell carcinoma. This clone was detected only a few times. The antigen remains undetermined. The data were produced by immunoSEQ multiplex PCR, yet TCRdb's version contains in-frame clones alone and is incomplete. The table records more than 95,000 clones, around 81% of them present only once. General observations from the study: From baseline, blood top tumor clonotypes peaked at 2 weeks post-radiation.

Regarding time point: blood 2 weeks post-SBRT. Treatment here: 15 Gy SBRT to primary tumor, nephrectomy 4 weeks later. Blood was sampled at baseline, 2 weeks and 4 weeks after SBRT. The tumor was a clear cell renal cell carcinoma. Germline lookup yields CDR1 SGHRS and CDR2 YFSETQ. Trimming cost V 3 bases and J 4 bases, with 8 bases left between them. CDR3 size: 14 residues. This sequence was found in a man aged 50 or older with renal cell carcinoma. Sequenced here: blood, sampled from a patient whose treatment included radiotherapy and nephrectomy. The V and J genes are TRBV5-1 and TRBJ2-6, with D uncertain. The chain's CDR3 is CASSSVGGANVLTF. Written as DNA, the CDR3 is TGCGCCAGCAGCTCGGTTGGGGGGGCCAACGTCCTGACTTTC.